Each of the 26 T cell receptor beta chains below was sequenced from the same sample in a study of cytomegalovirus exposure and HLA in healthy donors. This PCR relied on a set of 60 Vbeta primers and 13 Jbeta primers. Assay: immunoSEQ multiplex PCR; the TCRdb copy retains only in-frame clones and omits some. Among hundreds of thousands of clones listed, around 90% were seen once. Material: PBMCs. The receptors were sampled from a woman between 18 and 29 years old in good health and CMV-seronegative.

The J gene is TRBJ1-1, the V gene TRBV5-1; 9 nucleotides match TRBD1. With 4 bases clipped from V and 1 base from J, the junction kept 5 bases outside the gene matches. The V gene's germline CDR1 is SGHRS and CDR2 YFSETQ. CDR3 size: 15 residues. The DNA for the CDR3 is TGCGCCAGCAGCACGACGGACAGGGGGAACACTGAAGCTTTCTTT. This sequence encodes CASSTTDRGNTEAFF.

The rearrangement uses TRBV20-1 and TRBJ1-2, with D uncertain. Looked up from germline, CDR1 is DFQATT and CDR2 is SNEGSKA (reference sequence). There are 10 residues in the CDR3. V was trimmed by 0 bases and J by 6 bases, leaving 2 bases between them. The CDR3 sequence: CSARDNGYTF. In DNA form, the CDR3 reads TGCAGTGCTAGAGACAATGGCTACACCTTC.

The chain combines TRBV5-6 with TRBJ2-1; D unclear. Per the germline V gene, CDR1 is SGHDT and CDR2 is YYEEEE. The CDR3 length is 13 residues. Deletions cut 4 bases from V and 7 bases from J, with 12 bases between. CDR3 in DNA: TGTGCCAGCAGCCTACGCTCTCGGAATGAGCAGTTCTTC. Amino acids: CASSLRSRNEQFF.

The rearrangement joins TRBV7-8 to TRBJ2-7; D unresolved. Trimming took 0 bases from V and 0 from J, leaving 9 bases between them. CDR1 SGHVS and CDR2 FQNEAQ come from the germline V gene. The CDR3 has 15 residues. The CDR3 DNA sequence: TGTGCCAGCAGCTTAGCTCCAGTAGCCTCCTACGAGCAGTACTTC. Its translation: CASSLAPVASYEQYF.

The CDR3 loop is CASSDQGTYGYTF. CDR3 coding DNA: TGTGCCAGCAGTGATCAGGGGACCTATGGCTACACCTTC. This sequence joins TRBV2 and TRBJ1-2, with D possibly being TRBD1 (6 bases). In germline, CDR1 is SNHLY, CDR2 FYNNEI. CDR3 length equals 13 residues. V lost 3 bases and J lost 4, with 9 bases in between. The full variable domain, rest sourced from reference TRBV2 and TRBJ1-2, is EPEVTQTPSHQVTQMGQEVILRCVPISNHLYFYWYRQILGQKVEFLVSFYNNEISEKSEIFDDQFSVERPDGSNFTLKIRSTKLEDSAMYFCASSDQGTYGYTFGSGTRLTVV.

The gene calls are TRBV6-5 and TRBJ2-1; D unclear. The CDR3 spans 16 residues. Trimming shortened V by 0 bases and J by 0 bases, and 9 bases separated the two germline ends. Germline V CDR1 and CDR2: MNHEY, SVGAGI. The CDR3: CASSYSWRPSYNEQFF. The CDR3 region has the DNA TGTGCCAGCAGTTACTCCTGGAGACCCTCCTACAATGAGCAGTTCTTC.

Comment on this clone: The junction shows a germline mismatch at one end, possibly a read error. The chain combines TRBV7-9 with TRBJ1-1; D remains ambiguous. The germline V gene encodes CDR1 SEHNR and CDR2 FQNEAQ (reference sequence). The CDR3 spans 9 residues. CDR3 sequence reads: CSSSPNDFF. CDR3 DNA sequence: TGTTCCAGCAGCCCTAACGATTTCTTT.

The chain links TRBV29-1 to TRBJ2-1, with D perhaps TRBD2 (6 bases). Germline CDR1 SQVTM, CDR2 ANQGSEA. V lost 2 bases and J 2 bases, leaving 10 bases between the germline ends. This CDR3 has 14 amino acids. The CDR3 DNA reads as TGCAGCGTTGAACCCCGGGAGACCTACAATGAGCAGTTCTTC. This encodes CSVEPRETYNEQFF.

Concerning this clone: At one end, the junction sequence differs from germline, possibly due to a read error. The CDR3 DNA reads TGTTCCAGCAGCTTAGATGTCAGGGAGGATGGCTACACCTTC. It codes for CSSSLDVREDGYTF. This chain joins TRBV7-9 and TRBJ1-2; D is perhaps TRBD1 (5 bases). The CDR3 length is 14 residues. Germline V gene lookup returns CDR1 SEHNR and CDR2 FQNEAQ (reference sequence).

The J gene is TRBJ1-1, the V gene TRBV7-9; TRBD1 aligns across 12 bases. The trim removed 4 bases at V and 4 bases at J, leaving 10 bases unmatched. CDR1 and CDR2 from the germline V gene are SEHNR and FQNEAQ (reference sequence). This CDR3 is built from 17 residues. The CDR3, as DNA: TGTGCCAGCAGCTCCGTTCGGGACAGGGGGCACGGCACTGAAGCTTTCTTT. Its protein is CASSSVRDRGHGTEAFF.

The rearrangement uses TRBV9 and TRBJ2-2, with D maybe TRBD1 (6 bases). CDR3 length equals 14 residues. Trimming stripped 2 bases from V and 6 bases from J, with 11 bases between. Per germline, CDR1 SGDLS and CDR2 YYNGEE. CDR3 loop: CASSVGRGSGELFF. In nucleotides, the CDR3 is TGTGCCAGCAGCGTGGGCAGGGGTTCCGGGGAGCTGTTTTTT.

The V gene is TRBV25-1, the J gene TRBJ1-1, with 8 positions matching TRBD1. The CDR3 totals 14 residues. Per germline, CDR1 MGHDK and CDR2 SYGVNS. With 6 bases clipped from V and 10 bases from J, the junction kept 13 bases outside the gene matches. The CDR3 DNA follows: TGTGCCAGCAGCTCAACCGGTGGACAGGGAGTAGCTTTCTTT. It is translated as CASSSTGGQGVAFF.

V is TRBV5-1 and J is TRBJ1-3; 9 bases align to TRBD1. Germline trimming cut 0 bases from V and 0 bases from J; bases unmatched to any gene: 1. In germline, CDR1 is SGHRS, CDR2 YFSETQ. The CDR3 runs 16 residues. The CDR3 nucleotides read TGCGCCAGCAGCTTGGAGGACAGGGGCTCTGGAAACACCATATATTTT. The encoded protein is CASSLEDRGSGNTIYF. Full variable domain (missing parts from reference TRBV5-1 and TRBJ1-3): KAGVTQTPRYLIKTRGQQVTLSCSPISGHRSVSWYQQTPGQGLQFLFEYFSETQRNKGNFPGRFSGRQFSNSRSEMNVSTLELGDSALYLCASSLEDRGSGNTIYFGEGSWLTVV.

This chain uses TRBV25-1 with TRBJ1-2; D not resolved. The CDR3 loop spans 11 amino acids. Trimming stripped 1 base from V and 7 bases from J, with 4 bases between. Germline CDR1 and CDR2: MGHDK and SYGVNS. The CDR3 sequence is CASSESRGYTF. Written as DNA, the CDR3 is TGTGCCAGCAGTGAATCGCGTGGCTACACCTTC.

V is TRBV19 and J is TRBJ1-3; TRBD1 matches 7 bases. This CDR3 has 15 residues. Germline CDR1 is LNHDA and CDR2 is SQIVND (reference sequence). Trimming removed 9 bases from V and 0 bases from J; junction bases left unmatched: 8. The CDR3 sequence: CASLPGDSSGNTIYF. CDR3 in DNA: TGTGCCAGCCTACCCGGGGACAGCTCTGGAAACACCATATATTTT.

In DNA form, the CDR3 reads TGTGCCAGCTCTACAGGGAAGCGAGGCTACACCTTC. Translation gives CASSTGKRGYTF. V and J are TRBV19 and TRBJ1-2; D is perhaps TRBD1 (6 bases). The V end was cut by 9 bases, the J end by 8 bases, with 16 bases between. Germline V gene lookup returns CDR1 LNHDA and CDR2 SQIVND (reference sequence). CDR3 length: 12 amino acids. The full variable domain, in which reference TRBV19 and TRBJ1-2 provide the parts outside the CDR3, is DGGITQSPKYLFRKEGQNVTLSCEQNLNHDAMYWYRQDPGQGLRLIYYSQIVNDFQKGDIAEGYSVSREKKESFPLTVTSAQKNPTAFYLCASSTGKRGYTFGSGTRLTVV.

This sequence joins TRBV27 and TRBJ1-6; D is unclear. V gave up 2 bases and J gave up 8 bases, with 7 bases separating them. Germline V gene lookup returns CDR1 MNHEY and CDR2 SMNVEV (reference sequence). CDR3 size: 13 residues. The CDR3 DNA reads as TGTGCCAGCAGTTTAAACCGGTATTCACCCCTCCACTTT. Protein: CASSLNRYSPLHF.

This clone was detected only a few times. CDR3 bases: TGTGCCAGCAATGGGGCCCCAGTTGGGGAGACCCAGTACTTC. Its translation is CASNGAPVGETQYF. The J gene is TRBJ2-5, the V gene TRBV2, with D maybe TRBD1 (5 bases). The CDR3 sequence is 14 residues long. Trimming took off 7 bases at V and 5 bases at J, with 17 bases between the two ends. The germline V gene encodes CDR1 SNHLY and CDR2 FYNNEI. The full variable domain, in which reference TRBV2 and TRBJ2-5 provide the parts outside the CDR3, is EPEVTQTPSHQVTQMGQEVILRCVPISNHLYFYWYRQILGQKVEFLVSFYNNEISEKSEIFDDQFSVERPDGSNFTLKIRSTKLEDSAMYFCASNGAPVGETQYFGPGTRLLVL.

This CDR3 reads CASSYTDRVEAFF. DNA of the CDR3: TGTGCCAGCAGTTATACGGACAGGGTTGAAGCTTTCTTT. The rearrangement joins TRBV6-5 to TRBJ1-1; TRBD1 matches at 8 bases. Germline CDR1 MNHEY, CDR2 SVGAGI. J gave up 7 bases and V 3 bases, and 4 bases lay outside the gene matches. The CDR3 is made up of 13 amino acids.

This chain links TRBV5-1 with TRBJ2-5; D remains unclear. This CDR3 comprises 15 residues. Trimming took 2 bases from V and 11 from J, leaving 22 bases between them. CDR1 is SGHRS, CDR2 YFSETQ, per germline. The CDR3 DNA is TGCGCCAGCAGCTTCCAAGAAAAGTACTTGAATGAGCAGTACTTC. Protein: CASSFQEKYLNEQYF.

J is TRBJ1-1 and V is TRBV9; D possibly corresponds to TRBD1 (5 bases). CDR3 length: 14 residues. Germline V gene data show CDR1 as SGDLS and CDR2 as YYNGEE. Between the trimmed V and J ends, which lost 2 bases and 1 base, there was a span of 9 bases. CDR3 protein: CASSVIQGNTEAFF. As DNA, the CDR3 is TGTGCCAGCAGCGTCATTCAGGGGAACACTGAAGCTTTCTTT. The variable domain in full, completed from reference TRBV9 and TRBJ1-1, reads DSGVTQTPKHLITATGQRVTLRCSPRSGDLSVYWYQQSLDQGLQFLIQYYNGEERAKGNILERFSAQQFPDLHSELNLSSLELGDSALYFCASSVIQGNTEAFFGQGTRLTVV.

The chain couples TRBV9 to TRBJ1-5, with D maybe TRBD1 (5 bases). Germline V gene sequence: CDR1 SGDLS, CDR2 YYNGEE. The CDR3 has 14 amino acids. V lost 3 bases and J lost 5, with 12 bases in between. The chain's CDR3 is CASSAGHDYQPQHF. The CDR3 DNA is TGTGCCAGCAGCGCCGGACACGACTATCAGCCCCAGCATTTT.

The chain recombines TRBV20-1 with TRBJ2-7; no clear D. Germline V gene lookup returns CDR1 DFQATT and CDR2 SNEGSKA (reference sequence). The V and J ends lost 5 bases and 3 bases respectively, with 5 bases between them. The length of the CDR3 is 10 residues. The chain's CDR3 is CSAQDYEQYF. The CDR3 region has the DNA TGCAGTGCTCAGGACTACGAGCAGTACTTC.

The rearrangement uses TRBV30 and TRBJ2-3; 11 bases are a match to TRBD2. The CDR3 spans 15 residues. Trimming at V came to 3 bases and at J to 0 bases, leaving 2 bases not matched to a gene. From germline, CDR1 is GTSNPN and CDR2 SVGIG (reference sequence). The CDR3 DNA reads as TGTGCCTGGAGCGGGACTAGCGGAAGCACAGATACGCAGTATTTT. Amino acids: CAWSGTSGSTDTQYF.

The rearrangement uses TRBV7-8 and TRBJ1-1, with TRBD1 matching 9 bases. The CDR3 loop spans 16 amino acids. Germline assignment: CDR1 SGHVS and CDR2 FQNEAQ. The V and J ends lost 5 bases and 6 bases, in that order; junction bases with no gene match: 13. This CDR3 is CASSEGPGQGHAEAFF. The CDR3 bases are TGTGCCAGCAGCGAAGGGCCGGGACAGGGCCACGCTGAAGCTTTCTTT.

The rearrangement uses TRBV6-1 and TRBJ2-5; TRBD1 agrees at 8 bases. The end of the DNA fits TRBJ2-7 better, so the J call may be wrong. The CDR3 has 15 residues. Germline V CDR1 and CDR2: MNHNS, SASEGT. The chain's CDR3 is CASLEGQGLNYEQYF. The CDR3 nucleotides read TGTGCCAGCCTAGAAGGACAGGGCCTAAACTACGAGCAGTACTTC.